These T cell receptor beta chains were read from a single sample in a study of blood T cell repertoires in COVID-19. The method was immunoSEQ multiplex PCR; TCRdb's version includes in-frame clones alone and lacks a portion of them. The sample lists roughly 300,000 clones; approximately 90% were seen once. The sequenced material came from PBMCs or T cells enriched from blood (not recorded which). All receptors derive from a woman between 18 and 30 years old who had recovered from COVID-19. Both conserved end residues are part of each CDR3. The D gene is left open where the match is weak. Expanded clones get a size class; other rows say once, few or many, or leave the size out.

v_call	clone_size	j_call	d_call	cdr3_aa	cdr3_nt
TRBV7-7	.	TRBJ1-3	.	CASSLGLDLTSSGNTIYF	TGTGCTAGCAGCTTAGGGTTGGACTTAACGAGCTCTGGAAACACCATATATTTT
TRBV30	.	TRBJ1-2	TRBD1	CACRPSDRGNYGYTF	TGTGCCTGCCGACCGTCGGACAGGGGCAACTATGGCTACACCTTC
TRBV7-9	.	TRBJ1-2	TRBD1	CASSPPMGHEGGHGYTF	TGTGCCAGCAGCCCCCCCATGGGGCATGAAGGGGGCCATGGCTACACCTTC
TRBV3-1/TRBV3-2	.	TRBJ2-7	TRBD2	CASTLAGVGEQYF	TGTGCCAGCACCCTAGCGGGGGTAGGCGAGCAGTACTTC
TRBV9	.	TRBJ2-7	TRBD1	CASSVGTASYEQYF	TGTGCCAGCAGCGTGGGGACAGCCTCCTACGAGCAGTACTTC
TRBV5-1	.	TRBJ2-7	TRBD1	CASRHDRELYEQYF	TGCGCCAGCAGGCACGACAGGGAACTCTACGAGCAGTACTTC
TRBV2	once	TRBJ1-5	.	CASSSGVGVGQPQHF	TGTGCCAGCAGTTCGGGGGTGGGGGTCGGGCAGCCCCAGCATTTT
TRBV24-1	.	TRBJ1-4	TRBD1	CATSDGTGANEKLFF	TGTGCCACCAGTGATGGGACAGGGGCTAATGAAAAACTGTTTTTT
TRBV5-1	.	TRBJ2-2	TRBD1	CASSLTGGVNTGELFF	TGCGCCAGCAGTTTAACAGGGGGCGTTAACACCGGGGAGCTGTTTTTT
TRBV15	.	TRBJ1-1	.	CATSRDLSGNTEAFF	TGTGCCACCAGCAGAGATCTATCGGGGAACACTGAAGCTTTCTTT
TRBV4-1	few	TRBJ2-1	TRBD1	CASSSGTGRYNEQFF	TGCGCCAGCAGCTCCGGGACAGGACGATACAATGAGCAGTTCTTC
TRBV6-1	.	TRBJ1-2	.	CASSDAGEYYGYTF	TGTGCCAGCAGTGATGCAGGGGAATACTATGGCTACACCTTC
TRBV13	.	TRBJ2-7	TRBD1	CASRSRGDRGINEQYF	TGTGCCAGCAGGTCAAGGGGGGACAGGGGCATCAACGAGCAGTACTTC
TRBV6-5	.	TRBJ1-2	TRBD1	CASMVRGNYGYTF	TGTGCCAGCATGGTCAGGGGGAACTATGGCTACACCTTC
TRBV9	.	TRBJ1-1	.	CASSTNREAEAFF	TGTGCCAGCAGCACCAACAGGGAAGCTGAAGCTTTCTTT
TRBV18	.	TRBJ1-1	.	CASSPLGGGNTEAFF	TGTGCCAGCTCACCACTGGGAGGGGGGAACACTGAAGCTTTCTTT
TRBV11-2	.	TRBJ2-6	TRBD1	CASSSSFRRQGSLSSGANVLTF	TGTGCCAGCAGTTCCAGTTTTCGAAGACAGGGTTCTTTATCGAGTGGGGCCAACGTCCTGACTTTC
TRBV6-5	.	TRBJ1-6	TRBD1	CASSYYQGVNSPLHF	TGTGCCAGCAGTTACTATCAGGGGGTTAATTCACCCCTCCACTTT
TRBV28	few	TRBJ1-2	.	CASSLGLSTNYGYTF	TGTGCCAGCAGTCTCGGACTCTCTACAAACTATGGCTACACCTTC
TRBV28	.	TRBJ1-2	TRBD1	CASRRTGATYGYTF	TGTGCCAGCAGGCGGACAGGAGCAACCTATGGCTACACCTTC
TRBV4-1	.	TRBJ2-3	TRBD2	CASSQGPWSGETDTQYF	TGCGCCAGCAGCCAAGGACCCTGGAGCGGGGAGACAGATACGCAGTATTTT
TRBV7-3	.	TRBJ2-5	.	CASSLTAQETQYF	TGTGCCAGCAGCTTGACAGCTCAAGAGACCCAGTACTTC
TRBV18	.	TRBJ2-2	.	CASSPDSVGGELFF	TGTGCCAGCTCACCGGACAGCGTCGGCGGGGAGCTGTTTTTT
TRBV18	.	TRBJ1-6	TRBD1	CASSPRDRGISPLHF	TGTGCCAGCTCACCCCGGGACAGGGGTATTTCACCCCTCCACTTT
TRBV2	.	TRBJ1-2	TRBD1	CASSAGTARPYYGYTF	TGTGCCAGCAGCGCCGGGACAGCCCGACCTTATTATGGCTACACCTTC
TRBV9	.	TRBJ2-7	.	CASSDRESEQYF	TGTGCCAGCAGCGACAGGGAGAGCGAGCAGTACTTC
TRBV6-5	once	TRBJ2-7	.	CASSPGHPTYEQYF	TGTGCCAGCAGTCCGGGACACCCGACCTACGAGCAGTACTTC
TRBV14	few	TRBJ1-2	.	CASSLRAPLTDGYTF	TGTGCCAGCAGCCTCAGGGCGCCCCTAACGGATGGCTACACCTTC
TRBV3-1/TRBV3-2	.	TRBJ1-4	TRBD1	CASSLADRGFNEKLFF	TGTGCCAGCAGCCTGGCGGACAGGGGCTTTAATGAAAAACTGTTTTTT
TRBV29-1	.	TRBJ2-1	TRBD2	CSVEENLAADEQFF	TGCAGCGTTGAAGAAAACCTAGCGGCCGATGAGCAGTTCTTC
TRBV6-5	.	TRBJ1-5	.	CASSPRDSYNQPQHF	TGTGCCAGCAGTCCCCGAGACAGCTACAATCAGCCCCAGCATTTT
TRBV30	.	TRBJ1-6	.	CAWAVQGKSPLHF	TGTGCCTGGGCAGTACAGGGAAAATCACCCCTCCACTTT
TRBV3-1/TRBV3-2	.	TRBJ1-5	TRBD1	CASSPGTGRQPQHF	TGTGCCAGCAGCCCAGGGACAGGCAGACAGCCCCAGCATTTT
TRBV3-1/TRBV3-2	.	TRBJ2-2	TRBD2	CASSQTSGGAGELFF	TGTGCCAGCAGCCAAACTAGCGGGGGAGCCGGGGAGCTGTTTTTT
TRBV19	.	TRBJ2-7	.	CASSRGGINYEQYF	TGTGCCAGTAGTAGAGGCGGGATAAACTACGAGCAGTACTTC
TRBV5-1	.	TRBJ1-1	.	CASSFSVQGNTEAFF	TGCGCCAGCAGCTTTTCTGTACAGGGGAACACTGAAGCTTTCTTT
TRBV19	.	TRBJ2-1	.	CASKDFPNGEQFF	TGTGCCAGTAAGGACTTTCCAAACGGGGAGCAGTTCTTC
TRBV7-2	few	TRBJ1-3	.	CASSRDNSGNTIYF	TGTGCCAGCAGCCGCGACAACTCTGGAAACACCATATATTTT
TRBV21-1	.	TRBJ1-6	.	CASSVGNLNSPLHF	TGTGCCAGCAGCGTCGGGAATCTTAATTCACCCCTCCACTTT
TRBV7-2	.	TRBJ2-2	.	CASSYISPGELFF	TGTGCCAGCAGCTACATAAGTCCCGGGGAGCTGTTTTTT
TRBV27	.	TRBJ1-5	.	CASHTGEPNLSNQPQHF	TGTGCCAGCCACACCGGGGAGCCCAACCTTAGCAATCAGCCCCAGCATTTT
TRBV9	.	TRBJ1-3	.	CASSVAGQLSGNTIYF	TGTGCCAGCAGCGTAGCAGGCCAGTTGTCTGGAAACACCATATATTTT
TRBV6-2/TRBV6-3	.	TRBJ1-2	TRBD1	CASSTRGRGKKLANYGYTF	TGTGCCAGCAGTACGAGGGGCAGGGGGAAGAAGTTAGCTAACTATGGCTACACCTTC
TRBV30	.	TRBJ1-2	.	CAWGDIFNYGYTF	TGTGCCTGGGGTGACATTTTTAACTATGGCTACACCTTC
TRBV9	.	TRBJ2-1	.	CASSVDGYNEQFF	TGTGCCAGCAGCGTAGACGGTTACAATGAGCAGTTCTTC
TRBV5-1	.	TRBJ1-1	TRBD1	CASSLGGQGLNTEAFF	TGCGCCAGCAGCTTGGGGGGACAGGGTTTGAACACTGAAGCTTTCTTT
TRBV11-2	once	TRBJ2-1	TRBD2	CASSLAGEGNEQFF	TGTGCCAGCAGCTTGGCGGGAGAAGGCAATGAGCAGTTCTTC
TRBV3-1/TRBV3-2	.	TRBJ2-4	.	CASSQAESDIQYF	TGTGCCAGCAGCCAAGCAGAATCAGACATTCAGTACTTC
TRBV30	.	TRBJ1-2	TRBD1	CAYRGQGNYGYTF	TGTGCCTATAGGGGACAGGGAAACTATGGCTACACCTTC
TRBV7-9	.	TRBJ2-1	.	CASSSNMGAVYNEQFF	TGTGCCAGCAGCTCAAATATGGGGGCTGTATACAATGAGCAGTTCTTC
TRBV4-1	.	TRBJ2-7	TRBD1	CASSLFSGTGGYEQYF	TGCGCCAGCAGCCTCTTTTCCGGGACAGGGGGATACGAGCAGTACTTC